The 19 T cell receptor beta chains reported below all come from one sample, sequenced in a study of Graves' ophthalmopathy and Graves' hyperthyroidism. Researchers took RNA transcripts and amplified TCR beta CDR3 regions from them. Investigators did first-round RT-PCR with HTBI primers, then second-round multiplex PCR. TCRdb itself ran the multiplex PCR reads through MiXCR, one entry per CDR3 protein. The top ten clones hold more than 2.5% of a sample with more than 550,000 distinct CDR3 sequences, more than 40% of them seen once. The sequencing input was peripheral blood. These receptors were collected from an adult man with Graves' ophthalmopathy.

This clonotype was observed many times. The rearrangement links TRBV29-1 to TRBJ1-3; D ambiguous. The germline V gene has CDR1 SQVTM and CDR2 ANQGSEA. The CDR3 has 15 residues. Deletions cut 5 bases from V and 0 bases from J, with 14 bases between. CDR3 sequence reads: CSVSRYSDSGNTIYF. DNA for the CDR3: TGCAGCGTTAGCAGGTATTCCGACTCTGGAAACACCATATATTTT.

V gene TRBV9 combines with J gene TRBJ2-7; D tentatively fits TRBD1 or TRBD2 (7 bases each). The V end lost 4 bases, the J end lost 0 bases, and 20 bases lay between the germline ends. Germline V gives CDR1 SGDLS, CDR2 YYNGEE. The CDR3 consists of 17 residues. The CDR3 nucleotides are TGTGCCAGCAGCCCCAGGGGGGGCGGGGCAAGCTCCTACGAGCAGTACTTC. Its translation: CASSPRGGGASSYEQYF.

The chain recombines TRBV15 with TRBJ1-3; 7 bases align to TRBD1. Germline V gene data show CDR1 as LNHNV and CDR2 as YYDKDF (reference sequence). With 0 bases clipped from V and 4 bases from J, the junction kept 12 bases outside the gene matches. CDR3 length: 18 residues. The CDR3: CATSRDSTPGTAGNTIYF. CDR3 in DNA: TGTGCCACCAGCAGAGATAGCACCCCGGGGACAGCGGGAAACACCATATATTTT.

As to this clonotype: A junction boundary mismatches the germline segment, possibly from a read error. This chain joins TRBV10-3 and TRBJ1-2; D is ambiguous. The germline V gene encodes CDR1 ENHRY and CDR2 SYGVKD. This CDR3 is 13 amino acids long. The CDR3 DNA reads TGTGCCATCAGTGAATGGTCAGACCATGGTTACACCTTC. Encoded protein: CAISEWSDHGYTF.

This clonotype has ten or more counts. The chain recombines TRBV20-1 with TRBJ1-2, with D possibly being TRBD1 (5 bases). There are 13 residues in the CDR3. Trimming took off 3 bases at V and 5 bases at J, with 13 bases between the two ends. Germline loops: CDR1 DFQATT, CDR2 SNEGSKA (reference sequence). The CDR3 sequence is CSASHGGEYGYTF. The CDR3 region has the DNA TGCAGTGCTAGTCACGGGGGAGAATATGGCTACACCTTC.

This clonotype was observed at least ten times. V and J are TRBV7-9 and TRBJ1-4; D is undetermined. Germline values: CDR1 SEHNR, CDR2 FQNEAQ (reference sequence). Trimming left V 3 bases short and J 6 bases short, with 8 bases between. CDR3 length: 13 residues. The CDR3 sequence: CASSLSPHEKLFF. The CDR3 DNA reads TGTGCCAGCAGCTTGTCACCCCATGAAAAACTGTTTTTT.

This clonotype came up a few times. The chain employs TRBV25-1 and TRBJ2-5; no definite D call. Germline V gene lookup returns CDR1 MGHDK and CDR2 SYGVNS. Trimming removed 1 base from V and 1 base from J, with 7 bases in between. The CDR3 covers 14 residues. The CDR3 DNA reads TGTGCCAGCAGTGAATCGGCCGCCCAAGAGACCCAGTACTTC. This codes for CASSESAAQETQYF.

This clonotype occurred many times. This sequence joins TRBV4-1 and TRBJ1-2, with TRBD1 identical over 7 bases. Per the germline V gene, CDR1 is MGHRA and CDR2 is YSYEKL. V trimming: 1 base; J trimming: 3 bases; junction bases outside the gene matches: 5. CDR3 length equals 15 residues. CDR3 sequence (DNA): TGCGCCAGCAGCCAAGTTAGGGGGCAGGACTATGGCTACACCTTC. Residues: CASSQVRGQDYGYTF.

Concerning this clonotype: A much larger clone lies one base from this, so it may be a read error. V is TRBV19 and J is TRBJ1-2; TRBD1 might be the D (6 bases). V lost 5 bases and J lost 2, with 15 bases in between. The CDR3 spans 15 residues. CDR1 is LNHDA and CDR2 is SQIVND in the germline V gene (reference sequence). In DNA, the CDR3 is TGTGCCAGTAGTGTTGATGGGACACTGAACTATGGCTACACCTTC. Its protein is CASSVDGTLNYGYTF.

The rearrangement uses TRBV9 and TRBJ1-6; D might be TRBD1 (6 bases). Germline assignment: CDR1 SGDLS and CDR2 YYNGEE. V shed 1 base and J shed 9 bases, with 14 bases lying between them. CDR3 size: 15 residues. In nucleotides, the CDR3 is TGTGCCAGCAGCGTATCTGGGACACTGGGTTCACCCCTCCACTTT. Its translation: CASSVSGTLGSPLHF.

This clonotype was seen at least ten times. This chain uses TRBV19 with TRBJ2-5, with D uncertain. The V end was cut by 3 bases, the J end by 2 bases, with 10 bases between. The length of the CDR3 is 14 residues. Looked up from germline, CDR1 is LNHDA and CDR2 is SQIVND (reference sequence). The CDR3, as DNA: TGTGCCAGTAGTATCTCGCGTTTACAAGAGACCCAGTACTTC. This sequence encodes CASSISRLQETQYF.

This clonotype was seen at least ten times. This rearrangement joins TRBV2 to TRBJ1-5; a possible D gene is TRBD1 (6 bases). CDR3 size: 15 residues. Germline assignment: CDR1 SNHLY and CDR2 FYNNEI. Trimming pared 4 bases from V and 0 bases from J, leaving 10 bases between. CDR3 protein: CASSGQVNSNQPQHF. The CDR3, as DNA: TGTGCCAGCAGTGGACAGGTGAATAGCAATCAGCCCCAGCATTTT.

This clonotype was observed a handful of times. The junction shows a germline mismatch at one end, possibly a read error. The V gene is TRBV6-6, the J gene TRBJ2-5; D not certain. This CDR3 has 12 amino acids. Germline lookup yields CDR1 MNHNY and CDR2 SVGAGI (reference sequence). The CDR3 bases are TGTGCCAGCAGCCCTGTGGAAGAGGCCCAGTACTTC. Its translation is CASSPVEEAQYF.

This clonotype was counted a single time. The V and J genes are TRBV25-1 and TRBJ1-6; 10 positions match TRBD1. CDR1 is MGHDK and CDR2 is SYGVNS in the germline V gene. V trimming: 1 base; J trimming: 10 bases; junction bases outside the gene matches: 10. The CDR3 loop spans 17 amino acids. CDR3 sequence: CASSESMGTGVNSPLHF. The CDR3 DNA reads as TGTGCCAGCAGTGAATCCATGGGGACAGGGGTTAACTCACCCCTCCACTTT.

This clonotype has ten or more counts. This chain connects TRBV9 to TRBJ2-5; D may match TRBD1 or TRBD2 (5 bases each). This CDR3 contains 14 residues. Deletions cut 1 base from V and 2 bases from J, with 9 bases between. Germline V gene sequence: CDR1 SGDLS, CDR2 YYNGEE. The CDR3 reads CASSVQGAQETQYF. CDR3 DNA sequence: TGTGCCAGCAGCGTACAGGGAGCGCAAGAGACCCAGTACTTC.

CDR3 DNA: TGCAGCGTTTATACCGGGACAGGGTGGTACGAGCAGTACTTC. Translated: CSVYTGTGWYEQYF. The rearrangement joins TRBV29-1 to TRBJ2-7; TRBD1 aligns across 9 bases. CDR3 length: 14 residues. Germline V gives CDR1 SQVTM, CDR2 ANQGSEA. J gave up 4 bases and V 5 bases, and 9 bases lay outside the gene matches.

The chain combines TRBV25-1 with TRBJ1-1; no clear D gene. CDR3 size: 13 residues. V was clipped by 8 bases and J by 14 bases, with 24 bases between them. Germline V gene data show CDR1 as MGHDK and CDR2 as SYGVNS. Here the CDR3 reads CASSRPGRTGAFF. The CDR3 DNA follows: TGTGCCAGCTCGCGCCCAGGACGAACTGGAGCCTTCTTT.

This chain connects TRBV2 to TRBJ1-4, with 10 bases lining up with TRBD1. Germline V gives CDR1 SNHLY, CDR2 FYNNEI. With 3 bases clipped from V and 8 bases from J, the junction kept 3 bases outside the gene matches. CDR3 size: 14 residues. Here the CDR3 DNA reads TGTGCCAGCAGTGATATGACAGGGGGCGAAAAACTGTTTTTT. It is translated as CASSDMTGGEKLFF.

The chain recombines TRBV29-1 with TRBJ2-5; 7 bases line up with TRBD1. The V and J ends lost 7 bases and 10 bases, in that order; junction bases with no gene match: 6. The CDR3 contains 10 residues. The germline CDR1 and CDR2 sequences are SQVTM and ANQGSEA. The CDR3 region is CSARTGHQYF. The CDR3 region has the DNA TGCAGCGCTCGGACAGGCCACCAGTACTTC.